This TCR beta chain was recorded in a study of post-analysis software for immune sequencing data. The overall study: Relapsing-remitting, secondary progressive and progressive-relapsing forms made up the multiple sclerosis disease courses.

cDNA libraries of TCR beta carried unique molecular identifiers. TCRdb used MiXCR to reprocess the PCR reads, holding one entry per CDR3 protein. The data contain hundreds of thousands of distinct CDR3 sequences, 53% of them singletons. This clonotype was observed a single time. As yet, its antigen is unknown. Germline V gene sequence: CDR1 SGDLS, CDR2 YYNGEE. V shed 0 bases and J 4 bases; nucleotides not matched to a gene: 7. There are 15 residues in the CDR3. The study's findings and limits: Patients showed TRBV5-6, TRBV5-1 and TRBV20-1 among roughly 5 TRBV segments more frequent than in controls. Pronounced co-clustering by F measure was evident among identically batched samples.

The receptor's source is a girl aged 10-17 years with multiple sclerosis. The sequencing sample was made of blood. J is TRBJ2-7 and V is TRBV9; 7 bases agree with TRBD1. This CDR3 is CASSVAMTGPYEQYF. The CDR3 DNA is TGTGCCAGCAGCGTAGCTATGACAGGGCCATACGAGCAGTACTTC.